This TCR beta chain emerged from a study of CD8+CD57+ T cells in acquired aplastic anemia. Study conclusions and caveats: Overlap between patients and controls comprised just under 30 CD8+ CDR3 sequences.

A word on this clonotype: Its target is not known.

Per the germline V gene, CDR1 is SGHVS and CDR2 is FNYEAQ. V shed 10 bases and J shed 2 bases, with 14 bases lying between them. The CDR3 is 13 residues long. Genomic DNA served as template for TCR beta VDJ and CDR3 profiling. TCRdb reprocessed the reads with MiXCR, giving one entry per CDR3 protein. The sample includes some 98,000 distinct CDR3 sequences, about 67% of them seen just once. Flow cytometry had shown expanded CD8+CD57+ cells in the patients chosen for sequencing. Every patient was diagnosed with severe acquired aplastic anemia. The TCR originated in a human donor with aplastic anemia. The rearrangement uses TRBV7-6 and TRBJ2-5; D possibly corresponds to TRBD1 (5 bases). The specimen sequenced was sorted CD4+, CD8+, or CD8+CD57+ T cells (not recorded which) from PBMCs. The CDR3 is CATNPGWQETQYF. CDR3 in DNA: TGTGCCACCAACCCAGGGTGGCAAGAGACCCAGTACTTC.